The 31 T cell receptor beta chains below were found in one sample sequenced in a study of blood T cell repertoires in COVID-19. Profiled with immunoSEQ multiplex PCR; TCRdb holds only in-frame clones, not every one. The sample contains some 21,000 clones, roughly 88% of which appear only once. The sample was peripheral blood. These receptors were obtained from a woman older than 75 with active or convalescent COVID-19.

The V call is TRBV27, the J call TRBJ2-7; D is unclear. The CDR3 runs 16 residues. Trimming pared 6 bases from V and 2 bases from J, leaving 20 bases between. Germline CDR1 MNHEY, CDR2 SMNVEV (reference sequence). The CDR3 DNA reads as TGTGCCAGCAGCTTGCATATACAGTCGATACCCTACGAGCAGTACTTC. The encoded protein is CASSLHIQSIPYEQYF.

V is TRBV10-2 and J is TRBJ2-2; TRBD1 agrees at 8 bases. Trimming at V came to 5 bases and at J to 4 bases, leaving 3 bases not matched to a gene. CDR3 length: 14 amino acids. CDR1 is WSHSY, CDR2 SAAADI, per germline. Here the CDR3 DNA reads TGCGCCAGCAGTACCGACAGGGGCACCGGGGAGCTGTTTTTT. It yields the protein CASSTDRGTGELFF.

Only one count was recorded for this clone. The chain recombines TRBV12-3 or TRBV12-4 with TRBJ1-6; the match to TRBD1 covers 7 bases. V lost 3 bases, J lost 14 bases, and 4 bases stayed unmatched. The CDR3 has 12 residues. CDR3 sequence reads: CASSFRGDTLHF. CDR3 bases: TGTGCCAGCAGTTTCAGGGGGGACACCCTCCACTTT.

This clone was recorded only once. The CDR3 spells CASSYVPPTKSSPLHF. The CDR3 bases are TGTGCCAGCAGTTACGTACCTCCTACTAAGAGTTCACCCCTCCACTTT. The gene calls are TRBV6-5 and TRBJ1-6; D remains ambiguous. Germline CDR1 is MNHEY and CDR2 is SVGAGI. The length of the CDR3 is 16 residues. V was cut by 2 bases and J by 9 bases, with 17 bases left in between.

This chain connects TRBV9 to TRBJ1-1, with 8 bases that match TRBD1. Germline CDR1 is SGDLS and CDR2 is YYNGEE. Losses at the gene ends were 4 bases for V and 5 bases for J; bases not matched to a gene: 7. This CDR3 region has 14 residues. CDR3 amino acids: CASSTHDRGTEAFF. The CDR3 DNA follows: TGTGCCAGCAGCACACATGACAGGGGAACTGAAGCTTTCTTT. Based on the CDR3 plus reference TRBV9 and TRBJ1-1, the full variable domain is DSGVTQTPKHLITATGQRVTLRCSPRSGDLSVYWYQQSLDQGLQFLIQYYNGEERAKGNILERFSAQQFPDLHSELNLSSLELGDSALYFCASSTHDRGTEAFFGQGTRLTVV.

This clone was seen a few times. The chain uses TRBV11-3 and TRBJ2-3; possibly TRBD2 for D (6 bases). The CDR3 runs 16 residues. Germline CDR1 and CDR2: SGHNT and YENEEA. V was cut by 5 bases and J by 4 bases, with 19 bases left in between. The chain's CDR3 is CASSRGAGAHSDTQYF. The CDR3 coding sequence is TGTGCCAGCAGCAGAGGAGCGGGCGCACACTCAGATACGCAGTATTTT.

This clone has a single count. V and J are TRBV2 and TRBJ1-6, with a tentative D call TRBD1 (5 bases). The CDR3 is 14 residues long. Germline CDR1 reads SNHLY; CDR2 reads FYNNEI. V dropped 4 bases and J dropped 7 bases, with 11 bases sitting between them. The CDR3 DNA reads TGTGCCAGCAGTGTTAGGGGCGACAATTCACCCCTCCACTTT. Translating gives CASSVRGDNSPLHF. Full variable domain (remainder filled in from reference TRBV2 and TRBJ1-6): EPEVTQTPSHQVTQMGQEVILRCVPISNHLYFYWYRQILGQKVEFLVSFYNNEISEKSEIFDDQFSVERPDGSNFTLKIRSTKLEDSAMYFCASSVRGDNSPLHFGNGTRLTVT.

This chain joins TRBV19 and TRBJ2-2, with D maybe TRBD2 (5 bases). This CDR3 has 19 residues. V was pared by 3 bases and J by 0 bases, with 20 bases between. CDR1 is LNHDA, CDR2 SQIVND, per germline (reference sequence). For the CDR3, the DNA is TGTGCCAGTAGTATCAATTCTCCGGGGAAAATTTCGAACACCGGGGAGCTGTTTTTT. Translated: CASSINSPGKISNTGELFF.

This chain connects TRBV12-5 to TRBJ1-1; TRBD1 matches at 7 bases. This CDR3 spans 11 amino acids. With V trimmed by 7 bases and J by 7 bases, 3 bases remained unmatched. The germline CDR1 and CDR2 sequences are LGHNT and FRNRAP. CDR3 in DNA: TGTGCTAGTGTTGGACAGGTTGAAGCTTTCTTT. It yields the protein CASVGQVEAFF.

The J gene is TRBJ1-2, the V gene TRBV7-2, with a tentative D call TRBD1 (5 bases). Germline lookup yields CDR1 SGHTA and CDR2 FQGNSA. Trimming pared 1 base from V and 4 bases from J, leaving 13 bases between. CDR3 length equals 15 residues. The CDR3 is CASSLGSGQIYGYTF. CDR3 in DNA: TGTGCCAGCAGCTTAGGTTCAGGGCAGATCTATGGCTACACCTTC.

The chain couples TRBV2 to TRBJ1-6, with D perhaps matching TRBD1 (6 bases). Germline V gives CDR1 SNHLY, CDR2 FYNNEI. Trimming took off 6 bases at V and 7 bases at J, with 16 bases between the two ends. This CDR3 region has 15 residues. CDR3 nucleotides: TGTGCCAGCAGCGAGCTAGGACAGTCAAATTCACCCCTCCACTTT. Its translation is CASSELGQSNSPLHF.

The chain employs TRBV27 and TRBJ2-2; D is possibly TRBD2 (7 bases). Germline values: CDR1 MNHEY, CDR2 SMNVEV (reference sequence). There are 14 residues in the CDR3. The V and J ends lost 9 bases and 4 bases respectively, with 15 bases between them. As DNA, the CDR3 is TGTGCCAGGGACGGGCGGGGGCGCACCGGGGAGCTGTTTTTT. It is translated as CARDGRGRTGELFF.

This clone was counted only a few times. The chain uses TRBV6-5 and TRBJ1-2, with 8 bases aligning to TRBD1. Trimming cost V 8 bases and J 5 bases; bases outside gene matches: 10. This CDR3 contains 14 residues. Germline values: CDR1 MNHEY, CDR2 SVGAGI. CDR3 bases: TGTGCCAGCGGTCGAACAGGGGGAACATATGGCTACACCTTC. Protein: CASGRTGGTYGYTF.

The chain uses TRBV6-2 or TRBV6-3 and TRBJ1-4; D gene ambiguous. This CDR3 contains 15 residues. Germline V lookup: CDR1 MNHEY, CDR2 SVGEGT. Trimming stripped 5 bases from V and 4 bases from J, with 14 bases between. The CDR3 DNA sequence: TGTGCCAGCAGTCCGCAACGACGGAGTAATGAAAAACTGTTTTTT. As protein: CASSPQRRSNEKLFF.

The rearrangement uses TRBV19 and TRBJ1-1; D is possibly TRBD1 (6 bases). CDR3 length: 17 residues. Trimming left V 7 bases short and J 5 bases short, with 26 bases between. The V gene's germline CDR1 is LNHDA and CDR2 SQIVND (reference sequence). The chain's CDR3 is CASKNNRQGKGRTEAFF. DNA for the CDR3: TGTGCCAGTAAAAATAATCGGCAGGGGAAGGGAAGGACTGAAGCTTTCTTT.

The rearrangement uses TRBV19 and TRBJ1-2; perhaps TRBD1 as D (5 bases). This CDR3 has 12 residues. V dropped 3 bases and J dropped 8 bases, with 10 bases sitting between them. Germline CDR1 reads LNHDA; CDR2 reads SQIVND (reference sequence). For the CDR3, the DNA is TGTGCCAGTAGTATTGGACAATGGGGCTACACCTTC. Amino acids: CASSIGQWGYTF.

The gene calls are TRBV7-2 and TRBJ1-2; 7 bases fit TRBD1. The CDR3 totals 13 residues. Germline CDR1 SGHTA, CDR2 FQGNSA. Trimming cost V 5 bases and J 3 bases; bases outside gene matches: 3. The CDR3 spells CASSRQGDYGYTF. In nucleotides, the CDR3 is TGTGCCAGCAGCCGACAGGGAGACTATGGCTACACCTTC.

This chain connects TRBV11-1 to TRBJ2-2; 7 bases match TRBD2. Germline V gene lookup returns CDR1 SGHAT and CDR2 FQDESV (reference sequence). J was trimmed by 9 bases and V by 5 bases; bases with no gene match: 6. This CDR3 comprises 13 residues. CDR3 loop: CASSPGLTRELFF. CDR3 nucleotides: TGTGCCAGCAGCCCGGGACTAACCCGGGAGCTGTTTTTT.

The chain uses TRBV12-3 or TRBV12-4 and TRBJ2-5; no firm D call. Trimming took 4 bases from V and 9 from J, leaving 9 bases between them. The CDR3 spans 11 residues. CDR3 sequence (DNA): TGTGCCAGCAGTTCTATCGGAGCCCAGTACTTC. Protein: CASSSIGAQYF.

The chain uses TRBV7-2 and TRBJ2-1, with TRBD1 matching over 9 bases. The CDR3 covers 15 residues. The trim removed 4 bases at V and 6 bases at J, leaving 7 bases unmatched. Germline CDR1 is SGHTA and CDR2 is FQGNSA. The CDR3 nucleotides read TGTGCCAGCAGCTCCTGGGACAGGGAGGTCAATGAGCAGTTCTTC. Translating it yields CASSSWDREVNEQFF.

The gene calls are TRBV6-5 and TRBJ2-7, with TRBD1 as a possible D gene (6 bases). Germline-derived CDR1 and CDR2 are MNHEY and SVGAGI. Trimming cost V 5 bases and J 3 bases, with 11 bases left between them. The CDR3 runs to 13 residues. The CDR3 DNA follows: TGTGCCAGCAGTACCCCGACAGGCTACGAGCAGTACTTC. Protein product: CASSTPTGYEQYF.

The chain uses TRBV5-1 and TRBJ1-1; D possibly corresponds to TRBD1 (6 bases). The CDR3 length is 18 residues. The V end lost 4 bases, the J end lost 3 bases, and 25 bases lay between the germline ends. Germline V gene lookup returns CDR1 SGHRS and CDR2 YFSETQ. CDR3 sequence (DNA): TGCGCCAGCAGCCCCGCCCTGGGGGCAAGTGGAAGGGACACTGAAGCTTTCTTT. The encoded protein is CASSPALGASGRDTEAFF. Combining the CDR3 with reference TRBV5-1 and TRBJ1-1 gives the whole variable domain KAGVTQTPRYLIKTRGQQVTLSCSPISGHRSVSWYQQTPGQGLQFLFEYFSETQRNKGNFPGRFSGRQFSNSRSEMNVSTLELGDSALYLCASSPALGASGRDTEAFFGQGTRLTVV.

The chain combines TRBV6-6 with TRBJ1-1; unclear D gene. Germline V gives CDR1 MNHNY, CDR2 SVGAGI (reference sequence). V dropped 10 bases and J dropped 0 bases, with 6 bases sitting between them. The CDR3 totals 11 residues. In nucleotides, the CDR3 is TGTGCCACTTTATTGAACACTGAAGCTTTCTTT. Translating gives CATLLNTEAFF.

The sample holds one count of this clone. The V call is TRBV27, the J call TRBJ2-7; TRBD2 might be the D (6 bases). V lost 4 bases and J 4 bases, leaving 20 bases between the germline ends. CDR1 and CDR2 (germline): MNHEY, SMNVEV (reference sequence). The CDR3 runs to 16 residues. CDR3 nucleotide sequence: TGTGCCAGCAGTTCGGAGGGTTCCCGTCGGGGGTACGAGCAGTACTTC. It translates to CASSSEGSRRGYEQYF.

The genes are TRBV2 and TRBJ2-7, with 8 positions matching TRBD2. The V gene's germline CDR1 is SNHLY and CDR2 FYNNEI. CDR3 length equals 18 residues. V shed 7 bases and J 0 bases; nucleotides not matched to a gene: 17. DNA of the CDR3: TGTGCCAGCACCGTAGTCCCGGGACTAGGAAAACGCTCCTACGAGCAGTACTTC. The encoded protein is CASTVVPGLGKRSYEQYF.

This chain connects TRBV6-5 to TRBJ2-1; no clear D gene. V lost 5 bases and J lost 0, with 11 bases in between. Per germline, CDR1 MNHEY and CDR2 SVGAGI. This CDR3 has 15 amino acids. The CDR3 sequence is CASSTFPSSYNEQFF. DNA for the CDR3: TGTGCCAGCAGTACGTTTCCGAGCTCCTACAATGAGCAGTTCTTC.

The chain combines TRBV11-2 with TRBJ2-3, with a tentative D call TRBD1 (6 bases). Per germline, CDR1 SGHAT and CDR2 FQNNGV. V was trimmed by 5 bases and J by 3 bases, leaving 12 bases between them. CDR3 length: 14 residues. The CDR3 sequence: CASSPVRGTDTQYF. The CDR3 DNA is TGTGCCAGCAGCCCAGTCAGGGGAACAGATACGCAGTATTTT.

The V and J genes are TRBV28 and TRBJ2-5, with 7 positions matching TRBD1. V shed 6 bases and J 7 bases; nucleotides not matched to a gene: 17. The CDR3 covers 16 residues. Germline V gene lookup returns CDR1 MDHEN and CDR2 SYDVKM. The CDR3 DNA follows: TGTGCCAGCAGCCAAGACAGGGCCAGTTTAGGTTGGACCCAGTACTTC. This sequence encodes CASSQDRASLGWTQYF.

Only one count was recorded for this clone. The rearrangement uses TRBV28 and TRBJ2-1, with 8 bases lining up with TRBD2. There are 15 residues in the CDR3. Germline CDR1 reads MDHEN; CDR2 reads SYDVKM. V trimming: 6 bases; J trimming: 4 bases; junction bases outside the gene matches: 8. As DNA, the CDR3 is TGTGCCAGCAGGACGTCTGGCGGGAGGTACAATGAGCAGTTCTTC. It encodes CASRTSGGRYNEQFF.

The V call is TRBV18, the J call TRBJ1-6; 7 positions match TRBD1. The CDR3 covers 14 residues. Germline V CDR1 and CDR2: KGHSH, LQKENI. After removal of 4 bases from V and 7 bases from J, the junction contained 4 bases not matched to a gene. CDR3 sequence: CASSQGGHNSPLHF. DNA of the CDR3: TGTGCCAGCTCACAAGGGGGCCACAATTCACCCCTCCACTTT.

The gene calls are TRBV27 and TRBJ2-1; D is perhaps TRBD1 (5 bases). Trimming shortened V by 3 bases and J by 8 bases, and 11 bases separated the two germline ends. There are 13 residues in the CDR3. Germline loops: CDR1 MNHEY, CDR2 SMNVEV (reference sequence). The CDR3 DNA reads TGTGCCAGCAGTTTTAACAGGCTCGATGAGCAGTTCTTC. This translates into CASSFNRLDEQFF.